This T cell receptor beta chain was documented in a study of cytomegalovirus exposure and HLA in healthy donors. Study in general: Later, an analysis reported that the 120 or so validation repertoires had used the same platform as the roughly 700 first-cohort repertoires. General study findings and limits: The authors enumerated around 150 TCR beta chains as linked to cytomegalovirus.

As for this clone: The antigen remains undetermined.

The data were produced by immunoSEQ multiplex PCR, yet TCRdb's version contains in-frame clones alone and is incomplete. The sample has about 160,000 clones; 86% are singletons. The donors were part of the validation cohort of 95 to 150 subjects. That cohort was separate from the first cohort, which comprised 666 subjects. Germline CDR1 ENHRY, CDR2 SYGVKD. CDR3 size: 14 residues. V gave up 8 bases and J gave up 0 bases; unmatched junction bases: 4. Sequenced sample: PBMCs. The receptor was isolated from a woman younger than 30 in good health and CMV-seronegative. The chain has TRBV10-3 and TRBJ2-7; 10 nucleotides align to TRBD1. CDR3 loop: CAIAGQGSSYEQYF. Here the CDR3 DNA reads TGTGCCATCGCGGGACAGGGGAGCTCCTACGAGCAGTACTTC.